The entry below describes one TCR beta chain. Germline V gene lookup returns CDR1 MNHEY and CDR2 SVGAGI. Trimming left V 2 bases short and J 0 bases short, with 8 bases between. The CDR3 is made up of 15 amino acids. The data belong to a study of OX40 agonist ivuxolimab in advanced cancers. This table comes from immunoSEQ multiplex PCR, and its TCRdb copy is limited to in-frame clones, with some not included. The repertoire includes about 25,000 clones, around 81% of them detected once, and about 30% sits in the top ten. The sequence came from an adult with an advanced solid tumor such as melanoma, head and neck, liver or kidney cancer. This sequence joins TRBV6-5 and TRBJ1-3; D perhaps matches TRBD1 (5 bases). This sample comprised CD4+ or CD8+ T cells sorted from blood, obtained in a trial of the OX40 agonist ivuxolimab. The chain's CDR3 is CASSYGANSGNTIYF. The CDR3 coding sequence is TGTGCCAGCAGTTACGGGGCCAACTCTGGAAACACCATATATTTT.